The 16 T cell receptor beta chains listed next were all sequenced from one sample in a study of CD8 T cells in ankylosing spondylitis. The study, taken as a whole, reports: A motif of roughly eight highly homologous TCR beta variants was seen as apparently characteristic of ankylosing spondylitis blood.

TCRdb called the 5' RACE reads again in MiXCR, with one record for every CDR3 protein. There are a few hundred thousand distinct CDR3 sequences in the sample; around 18% occur only once, and about 39% lies in the top ten. Which antigens these TCRs recognize remains unknown. The sample consisted of blood, either unsorted or a sorted T cell fraction (not recorded which). The receptor source for this set is a male donor with ankylosing spondylitis.

V is TRBV2 and J is TRBJ2-7; 9 positions agree with TRBD1. The V gene's germline CDR1 is SNHLY and CDR2 FYNNEI. The CDR3 has 13 amino acids. Trimming at V came to 10 bases and at J to 1 base, leaving 5 bases not matched to a gene. The CDR3 region is CATRDRVSYEQYF. CDR3 coding DNA: TGTGCCACCCGGGACAGGGTATCCTACGAGCAGTACTTC.

The J gene is TRBJ2-1, the V gene TRBV7-9; maybe TRBD2 (6 bases). Trimming took off 8 bases at V and 7 bases at J, with 27 bases between the two ends. The CDR3 has 17 amino acids. Looked up from germline, CDR1 is SEHNR and CDR2 is FQNEAQ (reference sequence). CDR3 sequence reads: CASDLSGRGSPRNEQFF. The CDR3 region has the DNA TGTGCCAGCGACCTTTCCGGTCGGGGGAGTCCGAGAAATGAGCAGTTCTTC.

This clonotype was seen at least ten times. The J gene is TRBJ2-7, the V gene TRBV12-3 or TRBV12-4, with 8 bases that match TRBD1. Trimming cost V 5 bases and J 3 bases; bases outside gene matches: 6. The CDR3 runs 14 residues. CDR3 in amino acids: CASSTTGGFYEQYF. CDR3 sequence (DNA): TGTGCCAGCAGTACTACAGGGGGGTTCTACGAGCAGTACTTC.

This sequence joins TRBV27 and TRBJ2-2; TRBD1 aligns across 9 bases. The CDR3 consists of 15 residues. The germline V gene encodes CDR1 MNHEY and CDR2 SMNVEV (reference sequence). V shed 7 bases and J 4 bases; nucleotides not matched to a gene: 7. The CDR3 DNA is TGTGCCAGCATGACACAGGGGGCGTTCACCGGGGAGCTGTTTTTT. Translating it yields CASMTQGAFTGELFF.

This clonotype was counted only a few times. The chain is built from TRBV12-3 or TRBV12-4 and TRBJ2-1; 10 positions match TRBD1. The CDR3 consists of 13 residues. V trimming: 6 bases; J trimming: 5 bases; junction bases outside the gene matches: 1. CDR3 sequence reads: CASRTGGNNEQFF. The CDR3 nucleotides read TGTGCCAGCAGGACAGGGGGCAACAATGAGCAGTTCTTC.

In DNA form, the CDR3 reads TGTGCCAGCAGCTTAGATCACCAGTCACCGGAAAATGAGCAGTTCTTC. Translating gives CASSLDHQSPENEQFF. The chain has TRBV7-9 and TRBJ2-1; the D is unclear. V was clipped by 1 base and J by 7 bases, with 17 bases between them. Germline V gives CDR1 SEHNR, CDR2 FQNEAQ (reference sequence). This CDR3 comprises 16 residues.

This clonotype was seen a handful of times. The rearrangement uses TRBV7-2 and TRBJ1-6; 7 nucleotides agree with TRBD1. The V segment lost 3 bases and the J segment 4 bases; nucleotides outside the gene matches: 6. The CDR3 sequence is 16 residues long. The V gene's germline CDR1 is SGHTA and CDR2 FQGNSA. CDR3 loop: CASSLGTAIYNSPLHF. The CDR3 nucleotides read TGTGCCAGCAGCTTGGGGACAGCCATTTATAATTCACCCCTCCACTTT.

This clonotype has a handful of counts. This rearrangement joins TRBV7-2 to TRBJ1-2; D uncertain. The germline CDR1 and CDR2 sequences are SGHTA and FQGNSA. This CDR3 comprises 14 residues. V was cut by 1 base and J by 4 bases, with 10 bases left in between. This CDR3 reads CASSLVEGTYGYTF. The CDR3 nucleotides are TGTGCCAGCAGCTTAGTTGAGGGTACCTATGGCTACACCTTC.

This clonotype was found a few times. The V and J genes are TRBV7-3 and TRBJ2-1, with 13 bases that match TRBD2. With 5 bases clipped from V and 12 bases from J, the junction kept 13 bases outside the gene matches. This CDR3 is 16 amino acids long. The V gene's germline CDR1 is SGHTA and CDR2 FQGTGA. As DNA, the CDR3 is TGTGCCAGCAGCACCCCCGCCGGGACTAGCGGGGCGGGGCAGTTCTTC. As protein: CASSTPAGTSGAGQFF.

This clonotype was seen many times. The rearrangement links TRBV12-3 or TRBV12-4 to TRBJ2-1; D assignment may be TRBD1 or TRBD2 (5 bases each). The CDR3 totals 15 residues. V lost 3 bases to trimming and J lost 0 bases, with 9 bases between them. This chain's CDR3 is CASSFAGSSYNEQFF. The CDR3 DNA reads as TGTGCCAGCAGTTTTGCAGGGAGCTCCTACAATGAGCAGTTCTTC.

In its sample, this clonotype was seen many times. V and J are TRBV10-3 and TRBJ2-7; 7 nucleotides align to TRBD2. Germline V CDR1 and CDR2: ENHRY, SYGVKD. The CDR3 has 14 residues. The V segment lost 3 bases and the J segment 1 base; nucleotides outside the gene matches: 3. The CDR3 DNA sequence: TGTGCCATCAGTGACCCCGGGAGGTCCTACGAGCAGTACTTC. Its translation is CAISDPGRSYEQYF.

The table lists this clonotype with many counts. The chain recombines TRBV12-3 or TRBV12-4 with TRBJ2-3; 7 bases fit TRBD2. V lost 3 bases and J lost 1; bases outside the gene matches: 4. CDR3 length equals 15 residues. CDR3 sequence reads: CASSLGSGGTDTQYF. CDR3 bases: TGTGCCAGCAGTTTGGGCAGCGGGGGCACAGATACGCAGTATTTT.

This chain joins TRBV27 and TRBJ1-4, with D maybe TRBD1 (5 bases). Trimming took 3 bases from V and 5 from J, leaving 13 bases between them. The length of the CDR3 is 15 residues. CDR1 and CDR2 (germline): MNHEY, SMNVEV (reference sequence). The CDR3 coding sequence is TGTGCCAGCAGTTTGGGGCAGGATGGAAATGAAAAACTGTTTTTT. Protein sequence: CASSLGQDGNEKLFF.

This clonotype was seen more than once but under ten times. The chain joins TRBV28 to TRBJ2-5; 11 bases are a match to TRBD2. This CDR3 region has 15 residues. CDR1 MDHEN and CDR2 SYDVKM come from the germline V gene. J was trimmed by 5 bases and V by 4 bases; bases with no gene match: 6. CDR3 amino acids: CASSYGGLAEETQYF. DNA of the CDR3: TGTGCCAGCAGTTACGGGGGACTAGCGGAGGAGACCCAGTACTTC. Looking up the rest from reference TRBV28 and TRBJ2-5 gives the full variable domain: DVKVTQSSRYLVKRTGEKVFLECVQDMDHENMFWYRQDPGLGLRLIYFSYDVKMKEKGDIPEGYSVSREKKERFSLILESASTNQTSMYLCASSYGGLAEETQYFGPGTRLLVL.

V and J are TRBV27 and TRBJ2-2; TRBD2 aligns across 11 bases. The CDR3 has 17 residues. Germline V CDR1 and CDR2: MNHEY, SMNVEV (reference sequence). The V gene end was trimmed by 2 bases and the J gene end by 4 bases; junction bases not matched to a gene: 6. CDR3 in amino acids: CASSLRLAGGLTGELFF. The CDR3 DNA reads TGTGCCAGCAGTTTAAGGCTAGCGGGGGGTCTCACCGGGGAGCTGTTTTTT.

The rearrangement joins TRBV29-1 to TRBJ2-1; perhaps TRBD1 as D (5 bases). Trimming took off 1 base at V and 8 bases at J, with 12 bases between the two ends. The CDR3 has 13 residues. CDR1 and CDR2 (germline): SQVTM, ANQGSEA. In DNA form, the CDR3 reads TGCAGCGTTGAAGGGGGCATTAGGTATGAGCAGTTCTTC. As protein: CSVEGGIRYEQFF.